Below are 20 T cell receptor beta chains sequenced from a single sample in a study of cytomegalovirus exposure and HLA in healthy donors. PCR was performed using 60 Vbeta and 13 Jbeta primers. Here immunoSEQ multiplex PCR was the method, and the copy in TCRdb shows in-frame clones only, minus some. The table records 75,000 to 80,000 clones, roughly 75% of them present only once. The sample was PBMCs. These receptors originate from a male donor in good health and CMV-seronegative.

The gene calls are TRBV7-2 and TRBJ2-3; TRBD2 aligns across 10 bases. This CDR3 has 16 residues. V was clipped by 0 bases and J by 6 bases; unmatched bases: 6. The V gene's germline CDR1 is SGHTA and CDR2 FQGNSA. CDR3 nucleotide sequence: TGTGCCAGCAGCTTAGCCAGCGGGGGGGCATGGGATACGCAGTATTTT. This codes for CASSLASGGAWDTQYF.

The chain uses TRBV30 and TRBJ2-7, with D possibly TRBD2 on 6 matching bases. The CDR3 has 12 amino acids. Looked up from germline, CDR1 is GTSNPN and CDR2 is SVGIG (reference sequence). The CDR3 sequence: CAHRRGYGGQYF. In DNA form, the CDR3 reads TGTGCACATCGGAGGGGATATGGCGGGCAGTACTTC.

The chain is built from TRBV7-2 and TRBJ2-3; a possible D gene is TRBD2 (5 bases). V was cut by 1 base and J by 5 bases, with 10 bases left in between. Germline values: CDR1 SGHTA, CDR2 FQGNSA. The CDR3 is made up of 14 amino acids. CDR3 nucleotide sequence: TGTGCCAGCAGCTTAGACCAGGCGGGAGATACGCAGTATTTT. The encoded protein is CASSLDQAGDTQYF.

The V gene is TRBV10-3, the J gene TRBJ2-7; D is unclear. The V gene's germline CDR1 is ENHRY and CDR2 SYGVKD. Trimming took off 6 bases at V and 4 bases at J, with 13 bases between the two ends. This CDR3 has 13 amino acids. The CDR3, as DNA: TGTGCCATCAGACACCCCGAATCTTACGAGCAGTACTTC. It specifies CAIRHPESYEQYF.

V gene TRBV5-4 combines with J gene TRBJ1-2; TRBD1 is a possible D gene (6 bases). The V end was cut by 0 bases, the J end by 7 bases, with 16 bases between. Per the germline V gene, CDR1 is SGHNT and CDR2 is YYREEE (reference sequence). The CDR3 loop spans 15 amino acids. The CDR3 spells CASSLEFAGASGYTF. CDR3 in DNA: TGTGCCAGCAGCTTGGAGTTTGCAGGGGCGAGTGGCTACACCTTC.

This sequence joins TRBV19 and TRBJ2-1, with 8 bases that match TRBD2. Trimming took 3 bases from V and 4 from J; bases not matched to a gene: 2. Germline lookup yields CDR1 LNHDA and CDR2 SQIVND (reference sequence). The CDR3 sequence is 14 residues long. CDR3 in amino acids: CASSMTGGYNEQFF. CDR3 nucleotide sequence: TGTGCCAGTAGTATGACGGGGGGGTACAATGAGCAGTTCTTC.

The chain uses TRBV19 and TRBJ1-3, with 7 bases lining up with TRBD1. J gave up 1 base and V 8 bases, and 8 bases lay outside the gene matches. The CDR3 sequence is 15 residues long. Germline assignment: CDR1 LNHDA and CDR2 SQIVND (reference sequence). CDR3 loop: CASERDRASGNTIYF. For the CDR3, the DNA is TGTGCCAGTGAACGCGACAGGGCTTCTGGAAACACCATATATTTT. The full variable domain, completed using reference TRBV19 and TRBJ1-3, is DGGITQSPKYLFRKEGQNVTLSCEQNLNHDAMYWYRQDPGQGLRLIYYSQIVNDFQKGDIAEGYSVSREKKESFPLTVTSAQKNPTAFYLCASERDRASGNTIYFGEGSWLTVV.

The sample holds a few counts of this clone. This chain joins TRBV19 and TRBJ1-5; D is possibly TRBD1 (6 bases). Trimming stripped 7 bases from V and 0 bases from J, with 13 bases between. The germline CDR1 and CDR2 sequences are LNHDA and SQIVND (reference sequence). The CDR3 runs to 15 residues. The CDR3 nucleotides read TGTGCCAGTACATACAGGGCTTATAGCAATCAGCCCCAGCATTTT. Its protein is CASTYRAYSNQPQHF.

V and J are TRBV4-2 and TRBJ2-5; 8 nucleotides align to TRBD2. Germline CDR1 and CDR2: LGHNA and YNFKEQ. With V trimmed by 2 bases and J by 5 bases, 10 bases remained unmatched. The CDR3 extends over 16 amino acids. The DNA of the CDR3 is TGTGCCAGCAGCCAAACCCCGGGGGGGGTACGGGAGACCCAGTACTTC. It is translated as CASSQTPGGVRETQYF.

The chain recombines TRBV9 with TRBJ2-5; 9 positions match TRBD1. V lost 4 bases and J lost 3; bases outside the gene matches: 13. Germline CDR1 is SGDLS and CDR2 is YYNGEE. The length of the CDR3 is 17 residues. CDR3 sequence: CASSSTFDRGDKETQYF. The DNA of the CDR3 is TGTGCCAGCAGCTCCACCTTCGACAGGGGGGATAAAGAGACCCAGTACTTC.

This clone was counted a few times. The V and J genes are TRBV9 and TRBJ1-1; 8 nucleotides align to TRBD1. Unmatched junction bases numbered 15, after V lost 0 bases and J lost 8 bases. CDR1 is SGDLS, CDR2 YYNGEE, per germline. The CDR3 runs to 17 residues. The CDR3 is CASSVVGGGQGLTEAFF. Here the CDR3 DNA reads TGTGCCAGCAGCGTAGTTGGAGGAGGACAGGGCCTTACCGAAGCTTTCTTT.

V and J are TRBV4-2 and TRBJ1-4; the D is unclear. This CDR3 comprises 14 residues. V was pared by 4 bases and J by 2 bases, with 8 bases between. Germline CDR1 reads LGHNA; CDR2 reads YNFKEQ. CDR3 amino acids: CASSLSNTNEKLFF. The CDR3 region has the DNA TGTGCCAGCAGCCTGAGTAATACTAATGAAAAACTGTTTTTT.

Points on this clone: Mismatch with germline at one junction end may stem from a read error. The CDR3 is CASGDWTYGQYF. The DNA of the CDR3 is TGTGCCAGCGGGGACTGGACCTACGGGCAGTACTTC. V is TRBV7-9 and J is TRBJ2-7; tentative D call: TRBD2 (6 bases). Germline V gene sequence: CDR1 SEHNR, CDR2 FQNEAQ (reference sequence). There are 12 residues in the CDR3.

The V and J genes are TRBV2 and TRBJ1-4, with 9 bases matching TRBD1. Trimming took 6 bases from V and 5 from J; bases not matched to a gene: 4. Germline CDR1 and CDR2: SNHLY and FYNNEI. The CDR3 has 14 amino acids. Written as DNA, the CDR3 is TGTGCCAGCAGCTTCGGGACAGGGAATGAAAAACTGTTTTTT. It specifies CASSFGTGNEKLFF.

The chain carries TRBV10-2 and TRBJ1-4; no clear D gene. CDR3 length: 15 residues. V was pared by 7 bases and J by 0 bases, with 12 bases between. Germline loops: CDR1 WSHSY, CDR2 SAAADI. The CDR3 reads CASKIGSATNEKLFF. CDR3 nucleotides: TGCGCCAGCAAGATCGGGAGTGCAACTAATGAAAAACTGTTTTTT.

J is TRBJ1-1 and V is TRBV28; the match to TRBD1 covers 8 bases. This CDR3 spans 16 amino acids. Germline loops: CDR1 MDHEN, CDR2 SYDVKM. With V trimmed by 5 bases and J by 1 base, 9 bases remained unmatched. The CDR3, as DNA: TGTGCCAGCAGTATTTTGACAGGGGCCGGGAACACTGAAGCTTTCTTT. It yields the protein CASSILTGAGNTEAFF. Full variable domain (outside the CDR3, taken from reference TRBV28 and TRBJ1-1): DVKVTQSSRYLVKRTGEKVFLECVQDMDHENMFWYRQDPGLGLRLIYFSYDVKMKEKGDIPEGYSVSREKKERFSLILESASTNQTSMYLCASSILTGAGNTEAFFGQGTRLTVV.

The CDR3 region is CASSSRQGPNTGELFF. The CDR3 DNA sequence: TGTGCCAGCAGTTCCCGACAGGGCCCTAACACCGGGGAGCTGTTTTTT. This chain joins TRBV27 and TRBJ2-2; 7 bases line up with TRBD1. Germline V gene lookup returns CDR1 MNHEY and CDR2 SMNVEV (reference sequence). This CDR3 has 16 amino acids. The ends lost 4 bases at V and 2 bases at J; junction bases unmatched: 7.

CDR3 protein: CASSEDRVGNEQFF. CDR3 in DNA: TGTGCCAGCAGTGAGGACAGGGTAGGGAATGAGCAGTTCTTC. The V and J genes are TRBV28 and TRBJ2-1; 8 nucleotides align to TRBD1. In germline, CDR1 is MDHEN, CDR2 SYDVKM. CDR3 length: 14 amino acids. V was pared by 5 bases and J by 7 bases, with 7 bases of the junction left unmatched. Based on the CDR3 plus reference TRBV28 and TRBJ2-1, the full variable domain is DVKVTQSSRYLVKRTGEKVFLECVQDMDHENMFWYRQDPGLGLRLIYFSYDVKMKEKGDIPEGYSVSREKKERFSLILESASTNQTSMYLCASSEDRVGNEQFFGPGTRLTVL.

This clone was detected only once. The CDR3 protein is CASRRTLRETGYGYTF. CDR3 in DNA: TGCGCCAGCAGGAGGACTTTACGGGAGACCGGCTATGGCTACACCTTC. V gene TRBV5-1 combines with J gene TRBJ1-2; no clear D gene. Trimming cost V 5 bases and J 4 bases, with 21 bases left between them. CDR3 length equals 16 residues. CDR1 is SGHRS and CDR2 is YFSETQ in the germline V gene.

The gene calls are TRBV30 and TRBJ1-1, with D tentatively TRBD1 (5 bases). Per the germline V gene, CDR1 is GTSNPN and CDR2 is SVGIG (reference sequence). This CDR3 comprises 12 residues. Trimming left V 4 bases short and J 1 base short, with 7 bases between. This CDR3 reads CAWKDTNTEAFF. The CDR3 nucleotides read TGTGCCTGGAAGGACACGAACACTGAAGCTTTCTTT.